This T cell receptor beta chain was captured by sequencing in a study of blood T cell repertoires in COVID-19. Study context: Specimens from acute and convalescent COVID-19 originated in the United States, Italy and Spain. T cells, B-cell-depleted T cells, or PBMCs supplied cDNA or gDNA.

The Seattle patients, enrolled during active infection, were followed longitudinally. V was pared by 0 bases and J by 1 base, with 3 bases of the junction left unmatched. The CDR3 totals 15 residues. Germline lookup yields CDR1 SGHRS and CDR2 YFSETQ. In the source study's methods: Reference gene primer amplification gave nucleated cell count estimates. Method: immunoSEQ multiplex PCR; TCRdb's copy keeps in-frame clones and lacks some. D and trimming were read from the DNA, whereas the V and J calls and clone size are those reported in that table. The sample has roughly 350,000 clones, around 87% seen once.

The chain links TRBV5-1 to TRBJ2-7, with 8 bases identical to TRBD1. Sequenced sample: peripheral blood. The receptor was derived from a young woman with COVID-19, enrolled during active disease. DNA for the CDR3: TGCGCCAGCAGCTTGGGGACAGGGTTTTCCTACGAGCAGTACTTC. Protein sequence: CASSLGTGFSYEQYF.